The 30 T cell receptor beta chains below come from one sample, sequenced in a study of cytomegalovirus exposure and HLA in healthy donors. 60 Vbeta and 13 Jbeta primers were used in PCR. Clones were sequenced by immunoSEQ multiplex PCR, and TCRdb holds only the in-frame ones, with some missing. This table holds around 300,000 clones, about 90% found once. Material: PBMCs. The origin of the receptors is a woman aged 18 to 35 in good health and CMV-seronegative.

This chain connects TRBV6-6 to TRBJ1-4; TRBD1 is a possible D gene (6 bases). V was trimmed by 2 bases and J by 3 bases, leaving 13 bases between them. Looked up from germline, CDR1 is MNHNY and CDR2 is SVGAGI (reference sequence). The CDR3 consists of 16 residues. CDR3 region: CASSYPRGGANEKLFF. The CDR3 nucleotides are TGTGCCAGCAGTTACCCCCGAGGGGGGGCTAATGAAAAACTGTTTTTT.

The gene calls are TRBV7-2 and TRBJ2-5; D is uncertain. Trimming took 2 bases from V and 5 from J, leaving 6 bases between them. The CDR3 runs 12 residues. In germline, CDR1 is SGHTA, CDR2 FQGNSA. Written as DNA, the CDR3 is TGTGCCAGCAGCTTATCAGTGGAGACCCAGTACTTC. Translating it yields CASSLSVETQYF.

Notes on this clone: At one boundary the junction diverges from the germline segment, which might be a read error. The chain has TRBV20-1 and TRBJ2-7, with D uncertain. The V gene's germline CDR1 is DFQATT and CDR2 SNEGSKA (reference sequence). There are 11 residues in the CDR3. Here the CDR3 reads CSAYSSHEQYF. The CDR3 DNA reads as TGCAGTGCCTACTCCTCCCACGAGCAGTACTTC.

V gene TRBV7-9 combines with J gene TRBJ1-4; D ambiguous. Germline V gene data show CDR1 as SEHNR and CDR2 as FQNEAQ (reference sequence). Trimming took 5 bases from V and 7 from J, leaving 8 bases between them. The CDR3 spans 12 residues. CDR3 protein: CASSPPGEKLFF. CDR3 sequence (DNA): TGTGCCAGCAGCCCCCCCGGTGAAAAACTGTTTTTT.

The CDR3 DNA sequence: TGTGCCACCAGCAGGGGGACAGACACAAGGGGCTACACCTTC. This sequence encodes CATSRGTDTRGYTF. This chain uses TRBV15 with TRBJ1-2, with 7 positions matching TRBD1. The V and J ends lost 3 bases and 8 bases, in that order; junction bases with no gene match: 9. Germline V CDR1 and CDR2: LNHNV, YYDKDF (reference sequence). The length of the CDR3 is 14 residues.

The chain combines TRBV5-1 with TRBJ1-1, with D perhaps matching TRBD1 (6 bases). The germline V gene encodes CDR1 SGHRS and CDR2 YFSETQ. This CDR3 spans 15 amino acids. Trimming left V 4 bases short and J 0 bases short, with 13 bases between. The CDR3 DNA reads TGCGCCAGCAGCCCACCGGGACATATGAACACTGAAGCTTTCTTT. Protein sequence: CASSPPGHMNTEAFF. Full variable domain (remainder filled in from reference TRBV5-1 and TRBJ1-1): KAGVTQTPRYLIKTRGQQVTLSCSPISGHRSVSWYQQTPGQGLQFLFEYFSETQRNKGNFPGRFSGRQFSNSRSEMNVSTLELGDSALYLCASSPPGHMNTEAFFGQGTRLTVV.

V gene TRBV7-8 combines with J gene TRBJ1-4; 8 bases fit TRBD1. This CDR3 comprises 16 residues. V lost 5 bases, J lost 10 bases, and 15 bases stayed unmatched. Germline loops: CDR1 SGHVS, CDR2 FQNEAQ. DNA for the CDR3: TGTGCCAGCAGCGCACGACAGGGGCGCCCTGGGGGAAAACTGTTTTTT. Translating it yields CASSARQGRPGGKLFF.

Comment on this clone: The junction does not match germline at one end; this may be a read error. The V and J genes are TRBV7-9 and TRBJ1-1; the D gene is possibly TRBD1 (5 bases). This CDR3 has 14 residues. In germline, CDR1 is SEHNR, CDR2 FQNEAQ (reference sequence). The DNA for the CDR3 is TGTTCCAGCAGCTTAGTAGGAGGGGACACTGAAGCTTTCTTT. Translating it yields CSSSLVGGDTEAFF.

The gene calls are TRBV7-9 and TRBJ2-1; 10 bases align to TRBD2. The CDR3 contains 15 residues. J gave up 7 bases and V 5 bases, and 8 bases lay outside the gene matches. The germline V gene has CDR1 SEHNR and CDR2 FQNEAQ (reference sequence). The CDR3 is CASSPTGTSVNEQFF. In DNA form, the CDR3 reads TGTGCCAGCAGCCCCACCGGGACTAGCGTTAATGAGCAGTTCTTC.

The chain links TRBV7-9 to TRBJ1-5; D not resolved. Trimming left V 6 bases short and J 9 bases short, with 9 bases between. CDR3 length: 11 amino acids. Germline V gene sequence: CDR1 SEHNR, CDR2 FQNEAQ (reference sequence). The CDR3 bases are TGTGCCAGCAGGGCCAGTGGGCCCCAGCATTTT. Its translation is CASRASGPQHF.

Only one count was recorded for this clone. The chain carries TRBV6-5 and TRBJ2-7; a weak D match, TRBD2 (5 bases). Germline CDR1 reads MNHEY; CDR2 reads SVGAGI. V dropped 6 bases and J dropped 0 bases, with 12 bases sitting between them. The CDR3 spans 14 residues. The CDR3 DNA reads TGTGCCAGCAGAACTAGGGTCTACTCCTACGAGCAGTACTTC. Protein: CASRTRVYSYEQYF.

This clone was seen once. The gene calls are TRBV5-4 and TRBJ2-7; TRBD1 might be the D (5 bases). Germline CDR1 and CDR2: SGHNT and YYREEE (reference sequence). V shed 0 bases and J shed 5 bases, with 15 bases lying between them. This CDR3 contains 15 residues. This CDR3 reads CASSLAAGQRNEQYF. DNA for the CDR3: TGTGCCAGCAGCTTGGCTGCAGGGCAACGGAACGAGCAGTACTTC.

This chain joins TRBV6-5 and TRBJ1-5; tentative D call: TRBD1 (5 bases). The CDR3 runs 13 residues. Germline CDR1 is MNHEY and CDR2 is SVGAGI. The V end was cut by 8 bases, the J end by 6 bases, with 14 bases between. CDR3 nucleotides: TGTGCCAGCGGAAGTGGAAGGGGTCAGCCCCAGCATTTT. It translates to CASGSGRGQPQHF.

The CDR3 region is CASSSTRTGIFLGYTF. In DNA form, the CDR3 reads TGTGCCAGCAGCTCCACCAGGACAGGGATTTTCCTTGGCTACACCTTC. V usage is TRBV7-9 and J usage is TRBJ1-2; 8 bases map to TRBD1. J gave up 7 bases and V 4 bases, and 14 bases lay outside the gene matches. CDR1 is SEHNR, CDR2 FQNEAQ, per germline (reference sequence). The CDR3 length is 16 residues.

This clone appeared a single time. V usage is TRBV5-1 and J usage is TRBJ2-1; weak D call: TRBD2 (5 bases). Germline CDR1 reads SGHRS; CDR2 reads YFSETQ. Trimming took off 4 bases at V and 9 bases at J, with 14 bases between the two ends. This CDR3 contains 13 residues. The CDR3 spells CASSPSGVGEQFF. The CDR3 coding sequence is TGCGCCAGCAGCCCAAGCGGTGTGGGTGAGCAGTTCTTC. Variable domain in full (rest from reference TRBV5-1 and TRBJ2-1): KAGVTQTPRYLIKTRGQQVTLSCSPISGHRSVSWYQQTPGQGLQFLFEYFSETQRNKGNFPGRFSGRQFSNSRSEMNVSTLELGDSALYLCASSPSGVGEQFFGPGTRLTVL.

V usage is TRBV6-5 and J usage is TRBJ2-5; TRBD2 matches at 9 bases. Trimming removed 4 bases from V and 4 bases from J; junction bases left unmatched: 1. This CDR3 comprises 13 residues. The germline V gene encodes CDR1 MNHEY and CDR2 SVGAGI. This CDR3 is CASSLTSGETQYF. The CDR3 coding sequence is TGTGCCAGCAGTTTGACTAGCGGAGAGACCCAGTACTTC.

The gene calls are TRBV10-3 and TRBJ2-7; D is ambiguous. This CDR3 comprises 12 residues. The germline V gene encodes CDR1 ENHRY and CDR2 SYGVKD. V was trimmed by 2 bases and J by 3 bases, leaving 5 bases between them. The CDR3 nucleotides read TGTGCCATCAGTGAGCAAAACTACGAGCAGTACTTC. It is translated as CAISEQNYEQYF.

The genes are TRBV5-1 and TRBJ2-3; 11 bases line up with TRBD2. Germline V lookup: CDR1 SGHRS, CDR2 YFSETQ. The CDR3 contains 17 residues. J lost 2 bases, V lost 0 bases, and 5 bases had no gene match. CDR3: CASSLVGTSGYTDTQYF. CDR3 nucleotide sequence: TGCGCCAGCAGCTTGGTAGGGACTAGCGGTTACACAGATACGCAGTATTTT.

This chain uses TRBV6-5 with TRBJ1-2, with 8 bases that match TRBD1. The CDR3 contains 13 residues. The V gene end was trimmed by 2 bases and the J gene end by 8 bases; junction bases not matched to a gene: 4. The germline V gene encodes CDR1 MNHEY and CDR2 SVGAGI. The CDR3 sequence is CASSYVDRGGYTF. For the CDR3, the DNA is TGTGCCAGCAGTTACGTAGACAGGGGCGGCTACACCTTC.

The rearrangement links TRBV7-2 to TRBJ1-1; D is unclear. The CDR3 covers 13 residues. CDR1 and CDR2 (germline): SGHTA, FQGNSA. V lost 2 bases, J lost 1 base, and 5 bases lay in between. DNA for the CDR3: TGTGCCAGCAGCTTAAACACGAACACTGAAGCTTTCTTT. This sequence encodes CASSLNTNTEAFF. Together with reference TRBV7-2 and TRBJ1-1, the CDR3 gives the full variable domain: GAGVSQSPSNKVTEKGKDVELRCDPISGHTALYWYRQSLGQGLEFLIYFQGNSAPDKSGLPSDRFSAERTGGSVSTLTIQRTQQEDSAVYLCASSLNTNTEAFFGQGTRLTVV.

The V and J genes are TRBV10-3 and TRBJ1-6; TRBD1 matches at 9 bases. The J segment lost 9 bases and the V segment lost 5 bases, leaving 5 bases of the junction unmatched. The CDR3 has 14 residues. Germline-derived CDR1 and CDR2 are ENHRY and SYGVKD. DNA of the CDR3: TGTGCCATCAGTATACAGGGGGCTCCTTCACCCCTCCACTTT. This translates into CAISIQGAPSPLHF.

The V call is TRBV5-8, the J call TRBJ2-7, with 10 bases fitting TRBD1. Germline V gives CDR1 SGHTS, CDR2 YDEGEE. This CDR3 comprises 17 residues. J gave up 6 bases and V 3 bases, and 15 bases lay outside the gene matches. The CDR3 nucleotides are TGTGCCAGCAGCTCGGTCCCGGGACAGGGGATACTATTCGAGCAGTACTTC. Its translation is CASSSVPGQGILFEQYF.

The chain carries TRBV7-8 and TRBJ1-2; the D is unclear. Germline CDR1 reads SGHVS; CDR2 reads FQNEAQ. The CDR3 has 12 residues. V was shortened by 5 bases and J by 6 bases, with 10 bases between the two germline ends. CDR3 amino acids: CASSPTRDGYTF. The CDR3 nucleotides are TGTGCCAGCAGCCCGACTAGGGATGGCTACACCTTC.

Details on this clone: Other DNA sequences from this sample encode an identical CDR3 as well. The rearrangement uses TRBV19 and TRBJ1-3; tentative D call: TRBD1 (6 bases). Germline V gene sequence: CDR1 LNHDA, CDR2 SQIVND (reference sequence). CDR3 length: 14 amino acids. The V end was cut by 5 bases, the J end by 2 bases, with 10 bases between. The CDR3 DNA sequence: TGTGCCAGTAGTGCGACAGGTGCTGGAAACACCATATATTTT. Amino acid sequence: CASSATGAGNTIYF.

This chain joins TRBV29-1 and TRBJ2-1, with 13 bases fitting TRBD2. The CDR3 consists of 15 residues. Germline V lookup: CDR1 SQVTM, CDR2 ANQGSEA. J gave up 2 bases and V 5 bases, and 3 bases lay outside the gene matches. The CDR3 reads CSVSTSGGAYNEQFF. CDR3 nucleotides: TGCAGCGTTTCCACTAGCGGGGGGGCCTACAATGAGCAGTTCTTC.

J is TRBJ2-2 and V is TRBV7-2, with D possibly TRBD1 on 5 matching bases. The germline V gene encodes CDR1 SGHTA and CDR2 FQGNSA. V was trimmed by 5 bases and J by 2 bases, leaving 9 bases between them. This CDR3 contains 14 residues. Here the CDR3 DNA reads TGTGCCAGCAGCAAGACAGTTAACACCGGGGAGCTGTTTTTT. It encodes CASSKTVNTGELFF.

As regards this clone: The same CDR3 arises from other DNA sequences in this sample as well. The chain is built from TRBV5-1 and TRBJ2-7, with D uncertain. CDR1 is SGHRS and CDR2 is YFSETQ in the germline V gene. Between the trimmed V and J ends, which lost 2 bases and 0 bases, there was a span of 6 bases. CDR3 length: 13 residues. The DNA for the CDR3 is TGCGCCAGCAGCTTCGGTAGCTCCTACGAGCAGTACTTC. This encodes CASSFGSSYEQYF.

In its sample, this clone was seen once. The rearrangement uses TRBV5-4 and TRBJ2-5; TRBD1 matches 8 bases. The V gene's germline CDR1 is SGHNT and CDR2 YYREEE (reference sequence). Germline trimming cut 3 bases from V and 1 base from J; bases unmatched to any gene: 5. The length of the CDR3 is 15 residues. The CDR3 DNA is TGTGCCAGCAGCTCGGGACAGGCCTTCCAAGAGACCCAGTACTTC. It specifies CASSSGQAFQETQYF.

V is TRBV6-5 and J is TRBJ2-1, with 7 positions matching TRBD2. Germline V gene lookup returns CDR1 MNHEY and CDR2 SVGAGI. With 2 bases clipped from V and 4 bases from J, the junction kept 8 bases outside the gene matches. The CDR3 is 16 residues long. The CDR3: CASSYGVAGEYNEQFF. The CDR3 region has the DNA TGTGCCAGCAGTTACGGGGTAGCGGGTGAATACAATGAGCAGTTCTTC.

This chain links TRBV9 with TRBJ1-1; possibly TRBD1 for D (6 bases). From germline, CDR1 is SGDLS and CDR2 YYNGEE. Trimming stripped 3 bases from V and 3 bases from J, with 12 bases between. CDR3 size: 14 residues. CDR3 coding DNA: TGTGCCAGCAGCGGACGAGGGGGTGACACTGAAGCTTTCTTT. Its translation is CASSGRGGDTEAFF.